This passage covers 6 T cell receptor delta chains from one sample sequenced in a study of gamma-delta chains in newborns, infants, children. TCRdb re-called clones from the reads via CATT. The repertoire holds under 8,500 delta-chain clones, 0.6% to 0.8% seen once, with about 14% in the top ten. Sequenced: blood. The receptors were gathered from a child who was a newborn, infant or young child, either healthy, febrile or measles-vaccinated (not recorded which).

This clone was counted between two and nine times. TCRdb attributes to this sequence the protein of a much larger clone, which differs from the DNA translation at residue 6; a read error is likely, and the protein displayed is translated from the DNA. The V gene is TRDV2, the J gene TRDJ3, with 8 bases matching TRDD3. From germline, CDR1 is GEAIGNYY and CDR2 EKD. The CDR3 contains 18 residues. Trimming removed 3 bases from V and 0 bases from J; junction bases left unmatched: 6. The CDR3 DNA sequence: TGTGCCTGTGACCTACCGGGGGATAGCTCCTGGGACACCCGACAGATGTTTTTC. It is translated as CACDLPGDSSWDTRQMFF.

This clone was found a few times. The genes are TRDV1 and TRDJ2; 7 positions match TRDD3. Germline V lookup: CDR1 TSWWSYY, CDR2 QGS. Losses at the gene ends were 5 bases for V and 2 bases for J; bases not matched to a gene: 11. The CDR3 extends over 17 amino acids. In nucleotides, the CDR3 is TGTGCTCTTGGGAATGGGGGTACTGGGGTCTTGACAGCACAACTCTTCTTT. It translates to CALGNGGTGVLTAQLFF.

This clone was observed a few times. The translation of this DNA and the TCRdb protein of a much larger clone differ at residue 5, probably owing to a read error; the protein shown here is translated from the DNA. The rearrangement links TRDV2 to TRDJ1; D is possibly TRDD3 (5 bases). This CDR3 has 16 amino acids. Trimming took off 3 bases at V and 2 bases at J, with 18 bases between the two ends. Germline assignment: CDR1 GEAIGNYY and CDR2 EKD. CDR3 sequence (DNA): TGTGCCTGTGACGCCGTCGGGGGCAGGGGGACCGATAAACTCATCTTT. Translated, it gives CACDAVGGRGTDKLIF.

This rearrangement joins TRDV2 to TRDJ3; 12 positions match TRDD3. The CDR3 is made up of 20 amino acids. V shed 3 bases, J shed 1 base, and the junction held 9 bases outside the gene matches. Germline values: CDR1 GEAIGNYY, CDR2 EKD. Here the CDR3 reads CACDALGDTQFSWDTRQMFF. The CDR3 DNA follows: TGTGCCTGTGACGCTCTGGGGGATACGCAATTTTCCTGGGACACCCGACAGATGTTTTTC.

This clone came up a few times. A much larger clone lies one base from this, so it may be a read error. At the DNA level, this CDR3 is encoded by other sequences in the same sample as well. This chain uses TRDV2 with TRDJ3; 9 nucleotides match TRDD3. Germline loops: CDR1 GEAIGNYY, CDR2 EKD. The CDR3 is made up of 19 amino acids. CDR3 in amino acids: CACDTLGDTRSWDTRQMFF. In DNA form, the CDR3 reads TGTGCCTGTGACACCCTCGGGGATACGAGGTCCTGGGACACCCGACAAATGTTTTTC.

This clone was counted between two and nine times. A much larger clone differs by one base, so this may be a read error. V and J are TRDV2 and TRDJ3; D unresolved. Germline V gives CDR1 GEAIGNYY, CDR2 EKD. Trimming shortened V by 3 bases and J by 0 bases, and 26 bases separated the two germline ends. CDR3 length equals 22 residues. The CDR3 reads CACDAVSYGARSDSWDTRQMFF. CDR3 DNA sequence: TGTGCCTGTGACGCCGTTTCGTACGGGGCCCGGAGCGACTCCTGGGACACCCGACAGATGTTTTTC.